The next 2 T cell receptor beta chains were all read from a single sample in a study of blood T cell repertoires in COVID-19. Using immunoSEQ multiplex PCR, the repertoire was profiled, and TCRdb retains in-frame clones only, with some absent. The table records some 220,000 clones, less than 85% of them present only once. What was sequenced was peripheral blood. These receptors were obtained from a woman in her sixties or seventies with acute or convalescent COVID-19.

This clone showed up just once. This chain joins TRBV11-2 and TRBJ1-4; D gene uncertain. With 0 bases removed from V and 7 bases from J, the gap between germline ends came to 12 bases. Germline CDR1 and CDR2: SGHAT and FQNNGV. This CDR3 is built from 15 residues. CDR3 DNA sequence: TGTGCCAGCAGCTTAGATCGGCAGGCGGGTGAAAAACTGTTTTTT. It specifies CASSLDRQAGEKLFF.

This chain connects TRBV2 to TRBJ1-4; a possible D gene is TRBD1 (6 bases). Germline V CDR1 and CDR2: SNHLY, FYNNEI. V was cut by 2 bases and J by 4 bases, with 14 bases left in between. The CDR3 has 16 residues. CDR3 region: CASSESGTRNNEKLFF. CDR3 in DNA: TGTGCCAGCAGTGAATCGGGGACAAGGAATAATGAAAAACTGTTTTTT.